The 7 T cell receptor beta chains in this list originate from one sample, sequenced in a study of OX40 agonist ivuxolimab in advanced cancers. Library preparation employed the immunoSEQ multiplex PCR assay. This immuneACCESS table, as held by TCRdb, lists in-frame sequences with V and J called but not all clones. Of the missing ones, under half trace to an unresolved V gene in checked studies; the others have no known cause. This sample lists approximately 70,000 clones; approximately 81% were detected once. Approximately 1% of the sample belongs to the ten largest clones. The material was CD4+ or CD8+ T cells sorted from blood, obtained in a trial of the OX40 agonist ivuxolimab. The receptors shown here come from an adult with an advanced solid tumor such as melanoma, head and neck, liver or kidney cancer.

The V and J genes are TRBV6-5 and TRBJ1-6; D is perhaps TRBD1 (5 bases). The CDR3 loop spans 16 amino acids. V lost 4 bases and J 8 bases, leaving 18 bases between the germline ends. The germline V gene has CDR1 MNHEY and CDR2 SVGAGI. CDR3 amino acids: CASSLVSGRDHSPLHF. CDR3 DNA sequence: TGTGCCAGCAGTTTAGTATCGGGACGGGACCATTCACCCCTCCACTTT.

Remarks on this clone: This specimen includes other DNA sequences encoding the same CDR3. This chain uses TRBV2 with TRBJ1-5, with TRBD1 identical over 8 bases. Germline V gene lookup returns CDR1 SNHLY and CDR2 FYNNEI. The CDR3 has 15 amino acids. With V trimmed by 1 base and J by 2 bases, 1 base remained unmatched. The CDR3 DNA reads TGTGCCAGCAGTGAAGAGACAGGGGGCAATCAGCCCCAGCATTTT. It codes for CASSEETGGNQPQHF.

The chain employs TRBV25-1 and TRBJ1-5; TRBD1 matches at 7 bases. The CDR3 is 14 amino acids. CDR1 is MGHDK and CDR2 is SYGVNS in the germline V gene. J lost 3 bases, V lost 4 bases, and 3 bases had no gene match. This chain's CDR3 is CASSGGTANQPQHF. The CDR3 DNA sequence: TGTGCCAGCAGTGGGGGGACAGCCAATCAGCCCCAGCATTTT.

V usage is TRBV5-1 and J usage is TRBJ1-4, with D tentatively TRBD1 (6 bases). This CDR3 contains 15 residues. The germline V and J ends were trimmed by 3 bases and 2 bases, with 11 bases remaining between them. CDR1 is SGHRS and CDR2 is YFSETQ in the germline V gene. As DNA, the CDR3 is TGCGCCAGCAGCTCCGGAGACAGGACTAATGAAAAACTGTTTTTT. Translation gives CASSSGDRTNEKLFF.

This chain links TRBV6-5 with TRBJ2-7; perhaps D is TRBD1 or TRBD2 (5 bases each). Germline V gene data show CDR1 as MNHEY and CDR2 as SVGAGI. This CDR3 region has 13 residues. V was clipped by 4 bases and J by 3 bases, with 10 bases between them. The CDR3 reads CASSLLGDYEQYF. Here the CDR3 DNA reads TGTGCCAGCAGTTTACTAGGGGACTACGAGCAGTACTTC.

The chain couples TRBV4-2 to TRBJ1-5; 9 positions match TRBD1. CDR1 is LGHNA and CDR2 is YNFKEQ in the germline V gene. V shed 2 bases, J shed 8 bases, and the junction held 4 bases outside the gene matches. This CDR3 spans 14 amino acids. The CDR3 nucleotides read TGTGCCAGCAGCCAACGAACAGGGGGCGAGCCCCAGCATTTT. The encoded protein is CASSQRTGGEPQHF.

The chain employs TRBV5-1 and TRBJ2-3, with D perhaps assigned TRBD1 or TRBD2 (6 bases each). V lost 4 bases, J lost 5 bases, and 26 bases lay in between. Per the germline V gene, CDR1 is SGHRS and CDR2 is YFSETQ. CDR3 length equals 18 residues. CDR3 protein: CASSPVGGRRGSEDTQYF. The CDR3 DNA reads TGCGCCAGCAGCCCAGTGGGGGGCCGGCGGGGCTCGGAAGATACGCAGTATTTT.